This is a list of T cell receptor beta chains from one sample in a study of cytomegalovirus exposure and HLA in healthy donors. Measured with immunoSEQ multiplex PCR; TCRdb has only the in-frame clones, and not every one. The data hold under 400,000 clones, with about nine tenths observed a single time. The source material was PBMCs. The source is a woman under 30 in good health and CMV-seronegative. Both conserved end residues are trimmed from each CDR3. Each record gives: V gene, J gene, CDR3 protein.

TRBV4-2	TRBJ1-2	ASSHGQGTYGYT
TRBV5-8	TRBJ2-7	ASALYGEQY
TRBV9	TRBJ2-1	ASSVGISGGYFLDEQF
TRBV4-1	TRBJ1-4	ASSRQIPSGGTTNEKLF
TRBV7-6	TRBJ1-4	ASSLGIQGALGEKLF
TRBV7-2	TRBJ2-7	ASSPRLAGGDEQY
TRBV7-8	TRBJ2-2	ASIAEGGPRGGELF
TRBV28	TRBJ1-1	ASSLRVAEAF
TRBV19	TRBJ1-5	ASSLITNQPQH
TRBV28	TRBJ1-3	ATIRGAGNTIY
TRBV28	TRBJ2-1	ASSLGVAGLKEQF